This TCR beta chain was documented in a study of cytomegalovirus exposure and HLA in healthy donors. Overall study context: It was reported in a later analysis that the same platform had been used for the 120 or so validation repertoires as for the 666 first-cohort repertoires.

As concerns this clone: The antigen is not known.

Looked up from germline, CDR1 is MNHEY and CDR2 is SVGAGI. Unmatched junction bases numbered 4, after V lost 0 bases and J lost 3 bases. This CDR3 comprises 16 residues. General observations from the study: Investigators reported fewer than 200 TCR beta chains as tied to cytomegalovirus. Both high specificity and high sensitivity reportedly marked the classifier's diagnosis of cytomegalovirus status.

Clones were sequenced by immunoSEQ multiplex PCR, and TCRdb holds only the in-frame ones, with some missing. The sample lists roughly 130,000 clones, nearly 90% occurring once. The donors were in the roughly 110-subject validation cohort; that cohort was separate from the 666-subject first cohort. The source is a man aged 30-40 years in good health and CMV-seronegative. Input material: PBMCs. This rearrangement joins TRBV6-5 to TRBJ2-2, with 7 bases identical to TRBD2. The CDR3 DNA is TGTGCCAGCAGTTACTCCCGGGGAGGGGACACCGGGGAGCTGTTTTTT. This codes for CASSYSRGGDTGELFF.